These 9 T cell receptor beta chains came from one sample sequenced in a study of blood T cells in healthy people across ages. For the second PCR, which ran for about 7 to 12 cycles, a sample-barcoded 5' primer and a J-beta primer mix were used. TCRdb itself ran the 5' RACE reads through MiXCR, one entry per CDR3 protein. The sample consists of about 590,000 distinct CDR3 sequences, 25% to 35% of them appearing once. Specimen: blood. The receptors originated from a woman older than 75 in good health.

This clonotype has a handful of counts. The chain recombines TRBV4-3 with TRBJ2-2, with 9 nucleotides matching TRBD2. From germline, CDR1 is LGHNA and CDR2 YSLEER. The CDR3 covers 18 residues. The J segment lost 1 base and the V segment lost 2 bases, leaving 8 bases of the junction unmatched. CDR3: CASSQRASGIGNTGELFF. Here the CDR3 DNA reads TGCGCCAGCAGCCAACGGGCTAGCGGGATCGGGAACACCGGGGAGCTGTTTTTT.

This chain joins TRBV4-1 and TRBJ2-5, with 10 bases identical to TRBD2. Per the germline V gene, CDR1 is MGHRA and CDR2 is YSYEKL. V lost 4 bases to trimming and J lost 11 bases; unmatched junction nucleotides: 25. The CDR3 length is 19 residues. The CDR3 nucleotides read TGCGCCAGCAGCCTCACCTTTAGCGGGGGGTCTAGCTCTTACAATGAGCAGTACTTC. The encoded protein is CASSLTFSGGSSSYNEQYF.

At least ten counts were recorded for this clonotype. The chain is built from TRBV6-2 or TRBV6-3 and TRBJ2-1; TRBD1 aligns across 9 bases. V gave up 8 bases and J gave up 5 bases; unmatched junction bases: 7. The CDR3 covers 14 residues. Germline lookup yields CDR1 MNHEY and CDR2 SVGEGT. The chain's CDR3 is CASGGGQGNNEQFF. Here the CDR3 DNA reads TGTGCCAGCGGCGGGGGACAGGGTAACAATGAGCAGTTCTTC.

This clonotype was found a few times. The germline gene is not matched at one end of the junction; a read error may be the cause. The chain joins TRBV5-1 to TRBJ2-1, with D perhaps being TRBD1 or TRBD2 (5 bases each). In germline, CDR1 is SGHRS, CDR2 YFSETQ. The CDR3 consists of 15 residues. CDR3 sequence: CACSSTGTDNNEQFF. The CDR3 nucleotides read TGCGCCTGCAGCTCGACCGGGACGGATAACAATGAGCAGTTCTTC. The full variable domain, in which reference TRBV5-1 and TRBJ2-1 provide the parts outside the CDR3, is KAGVTQTPRYLIKTRGQQVTLSCSPISGHRSVSWYQQTPGQGLQFLFEYFSETQRNKGNFPGRFSGRQFSNSRSEMNVSTLELGDSALYLCACSSTGTDNNEQFFGPGTRLTVL.

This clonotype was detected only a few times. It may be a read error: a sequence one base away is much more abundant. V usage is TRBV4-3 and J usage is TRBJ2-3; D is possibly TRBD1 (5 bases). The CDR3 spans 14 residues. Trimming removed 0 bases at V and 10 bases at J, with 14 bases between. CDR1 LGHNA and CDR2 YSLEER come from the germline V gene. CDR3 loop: CASSQDPRDDAQYF. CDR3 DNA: TGCGCCAGCAGCCAAGATCCCAGGGATGATGCGCAGTATTTT.

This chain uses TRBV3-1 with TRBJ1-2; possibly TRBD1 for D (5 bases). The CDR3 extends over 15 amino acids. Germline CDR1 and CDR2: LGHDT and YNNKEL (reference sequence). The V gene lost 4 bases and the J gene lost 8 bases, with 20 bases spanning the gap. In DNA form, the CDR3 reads TGTGCCAGCAGCCGTTCCGGTTGGGCGGGGGAAGGCTACACCTTC. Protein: CASSRSGWAGEGYTF.

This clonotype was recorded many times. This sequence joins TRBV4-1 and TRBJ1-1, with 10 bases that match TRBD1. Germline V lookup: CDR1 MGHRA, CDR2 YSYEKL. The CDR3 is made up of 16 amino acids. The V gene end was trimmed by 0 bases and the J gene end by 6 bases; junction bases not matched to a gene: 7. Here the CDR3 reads CASSQEPGQGKSEAFF. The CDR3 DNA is TGCGCCAGCAGCCAAGAACCGGGACAGGGGAAATCTGAAGCTTTCTTT.

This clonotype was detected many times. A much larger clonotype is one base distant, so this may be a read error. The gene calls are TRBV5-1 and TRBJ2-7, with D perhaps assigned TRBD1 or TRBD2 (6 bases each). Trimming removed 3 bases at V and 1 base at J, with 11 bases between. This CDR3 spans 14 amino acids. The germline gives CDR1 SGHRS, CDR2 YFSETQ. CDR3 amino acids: CASSWRDMSYEQYF. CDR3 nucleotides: TGCGCCAGCAGCTGGAGGGACATGTCCTACGAGCAGTACTTC.

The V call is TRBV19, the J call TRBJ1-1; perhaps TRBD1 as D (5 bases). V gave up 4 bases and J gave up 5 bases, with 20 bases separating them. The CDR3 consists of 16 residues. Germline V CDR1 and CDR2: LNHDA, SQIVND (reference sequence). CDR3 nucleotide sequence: TGTGCCAGTAGTACGGTGTCGGGGCAGGCGGGAACTGAAGCTTTCTTT. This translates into CASSTVSGQAGTEAFF.